This T cell receptor beta chain was recovered during a study of cytomegalovirus exposure and HLA in healthy donors. Study-level points and caveats: Per a later analysis, 18,000 or so TCR beta sequences showed association with HLA alleles at 0.05 false discovery rate.

Healthy individuals who donated bone marrow served as the donors. Unrecorded immune exposure was likely among donors, who were nominally healthy when sampled. On this clone itself: Its antigen is as yet unknown.

Primers included in the PCR were 60 Vbeta and 13 Jbeta primers. TCRdb's table, derived via immunoSEQ multiplex PCR, lists solely in-frame clones and lacks some. The table has more than 150,000 clones, 82% seen once. Germline CDR1 reads MNHNY; CDR2 reads SVGAGI (reference sequence). V was cut by 2 bases and J by 5 bases, with 12 bases left in between. The CDR3 is made up of 14 amino acids. The chain has TRBV6-6 and TRBJ1-2; D uncertain. The source material was PBMCs. The TCR was taken from a man aged 40-49 years in good health and CMV-seronegative. CDR3 nucleotide sequence: TGTGCCAGCAGTTACAACCGCGGCCGTTATGGCTACACCTTC. Its protein is CASSYNRGRYGYTF.